This T cell receptor (beta chain) was documented in a study of CD8 T cells in ankylosing spondylitis. The CDR3 is made up of 16 amino acids. V lost 4 bases, J lost 1 base, and 18 bases lay in between. In germline, CDR1 is SGHRS, CDR2 YFSETQ. Making the TCR beta libraries involved quantitative 5'-RACE with molecular barcodes. Using its own MiXCR run on the 5' RACE reads, TCRdb lists one record per CDR3 protein. The table lists approximately 540,000 distinct CDR3 sequences, roughly 13% of them singletons. Study-wide results and limits: About 8 highly homologous variants made up a TCR beta motif, and this motif appeared characteristic of ankylosing spondylitis blood. Disease-linked clones had a CD8+ phenotype and relatively low frequency in peripheral blood. Some motif variants had been reported before (in reactive arthritis synovial fluid and blood).

In the case of this clonotype: Its antigen is undetermined.

Sequencing was done on a sample of blood, either unsorted or a sorted T cell fraction (not recorded which). The chain couples TRBV5-1 to TRBJ2-7; tentatively, D is TRBD1 (6 bases). The clonotype was recovered from a male donor with ankylosing spondylitis. CDR3 coding DNA: TGCGCCAGCAGCCGAATTCCCCAGGGGACGTCCTACGAGCAGTACTTC. Encoded protein: CASSRIPQGTSYEQYF. The full variable domain, in which reference TRBV5-1 and TRBJ2-7 provide the parts outside the CDR3, is KAGVTQTPRYLIKTRGQQVTLSCSPISGHRSVSWYQQTPGQGLQFLFEYFSETQRNKGNFPGRFSGRQFSNSRSEMNVSTLELGDSALYLCASSRIPQGTSYEQYFGPGTRLTVT.